This T cell receptor beta chain was found in a study of neurological immune-mediated disorders. Looking at the study overall: The 35 or so multiple sclerosis patients comprised roughly 31 that were relapsing-remitting and 3 that were secondary progressive. The study, taken as a whole, reports: There were no CDR3 amino acid sequences shared by expanded clones across subjects, a result suggesting private repertoires in all groups.

TCRdb reanalysed the 5' RACE reads using MiXCR and keeps one entry per CDR3 protein. The table includes about 81,000 distinct CDR3 sequences, about 4% detected once. From germline, CDR1 is KGHSH and CDR2 LQKENI. Trimming left V 3 bases short and J 6 bases short, with 11 bases between. The CDR3 spans 13 residues. Time point in this sample: longitudinal time-point 3. Source material was 2 million unsorted PBMCs, stored at -80 °C in RNAlater. Notes on this clonotype: Its target is not known.

The receptor was isolated from a woman aged 60-70 years with multiple sclerosis. Sequenced: PBMCs. The genes are TRBV18 and TRBJ1-1; maybe TRBD1 (5 bases). The DNA for the CDR3 is TGTGCCAGCTCACCCAGGGACGCCCCTGAAGCTTTCTTT. This encodes CASSPRDAPEAFF.